This T cell receptor beta chain emerged from a study of regulatory T cells in long-lasting Graves disease. The CDR3 consists of 15 residues. The V end lost 6 bases, the J end lost 3 bases, and 15 bases lay between the germline ends. According to the study, TCR beta libraries were built with iRepertoire HTBI primers and CDR3-region Arm-PCR. TCRdb re-called the multiplex PCR reads through MiXCR, storing one row per CDR3 protein. The profile covers some 330,000 distinct CDR3 sequences, with roughly 24% appearing a single time and around 30% taken by the ten largest. Time point defined: persistent/refractory GD, antithyroid drugs over 5 years with positive TRAb. PBMC RNA was the source of the TCR library. There are many counts of this clonotype.

This sample comprised peripheral blood mononuclear cells (PBMCs), obtained when the disease was refractory, from a patient treated with antithyroid drugs. The source is a woman aged 40 to 55 with Graves disease. J is TRBJ1-5 and V is TRBV12-3 or TRBV12-4; tentatively, D is TRBD1 (5 bases). DNA for the CDR3: TGTGCCAGCAGCCATAGGGGTCTCGACAATCAGCCCCAGCATTTT. This encodes CASSHRGLDNQPQHF.